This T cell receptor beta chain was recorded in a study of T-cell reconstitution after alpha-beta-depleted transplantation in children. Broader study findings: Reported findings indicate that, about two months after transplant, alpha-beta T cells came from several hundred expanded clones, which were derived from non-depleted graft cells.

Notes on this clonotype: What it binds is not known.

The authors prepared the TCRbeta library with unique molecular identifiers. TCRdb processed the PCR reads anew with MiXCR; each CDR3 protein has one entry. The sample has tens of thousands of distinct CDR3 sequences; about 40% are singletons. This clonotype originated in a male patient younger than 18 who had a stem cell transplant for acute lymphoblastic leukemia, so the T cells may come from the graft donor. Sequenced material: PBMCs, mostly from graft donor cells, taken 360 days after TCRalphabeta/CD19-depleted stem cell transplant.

CDR3 protein: CASSKHPTGFGTDTQYF. The CDR3 coding sequence is TGCGCCAGCAGCAAACACCCGACAGGGTTTGGCACAGATACGCAGTATTTT. The chain is built from TRBV4-3 and TRBJ2-3; 7 positions match TRBD1. CDR3 length: 17 residues. The junction had 12 bases not matched to a gene; V was cut back by 5 bases and J by 1 base. Per germline, CDR1 LGHNA and CDR2 YSLEER.